The clone carrying this TCR beta chain was seen more than once but under ten times. The data are from a study of blood T cell repertoires in COVID-19. Overall study context: There were acute and convalescent COVID-19 samples, and they came from the United States, Italy and Spain.

Clones were sequenced by immunoSEQ multiplex PCR, and TCRdb holds only the in-frame ones, with some missing. In the table there are about 160,000 clones, about 85% of which are singletons. This CDR3 is built from 15 residues. V lost 3 bases, J lost 5 bases, and 4 bases stayed unmatched. Per the germline V gene, CDR1 is SEHNR and CDR2 is FQNEAQ (reference sequence). The sequence came from a man between 65 and 79 years old who had recovered from COVID-19. This chain connects TRBV7-9 to TRBJ2-5; 12 bases are shared with TRBD2. The source material was peripheral blood. CDR3 coding DNA: TGTGCCAGCAGCTTGACTAGCGGGAGTATGGAGACCCAGTACTTC. As protein: CASSLTSGSMETQYF.